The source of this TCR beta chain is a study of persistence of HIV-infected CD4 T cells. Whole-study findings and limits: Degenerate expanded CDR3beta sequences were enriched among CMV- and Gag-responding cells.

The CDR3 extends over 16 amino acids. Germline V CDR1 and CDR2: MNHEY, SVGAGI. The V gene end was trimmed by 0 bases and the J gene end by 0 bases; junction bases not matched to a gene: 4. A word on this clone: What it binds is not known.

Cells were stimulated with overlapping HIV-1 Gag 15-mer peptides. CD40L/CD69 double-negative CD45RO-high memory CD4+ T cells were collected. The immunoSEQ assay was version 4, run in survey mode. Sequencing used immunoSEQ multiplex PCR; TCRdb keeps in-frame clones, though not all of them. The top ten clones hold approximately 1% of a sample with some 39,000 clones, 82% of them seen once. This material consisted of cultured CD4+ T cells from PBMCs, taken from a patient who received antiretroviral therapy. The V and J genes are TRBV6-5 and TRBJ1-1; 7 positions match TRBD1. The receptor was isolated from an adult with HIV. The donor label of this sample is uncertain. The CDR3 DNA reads TGTGCCAGCAGTTACTCAGGGGGCTTCATGAACACTGAAGCTTTCTTT. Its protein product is CASSYSGGFMNTEAFF.